This T cell receptor beta chain originates from a study of cytomegalovirus exposure and HLA in healthy donors. The study, taken as a whole, reports: Later analysis identified a missense DCLRE1C variant that was linked to TCR beta V- and J-gene trimming. Within the data, a cluster of highly shared sequence variants was likely a sequencing artifact.

With respect to this clone: The target antigen is unknown.

Losses at the gene ends were 3 bases for V and 11 bases for J; bases not matched to a gene: 6. Per germline, CDR1 SGDLS and CDR2 YYNGEE. The CDR3 sequence is 13 residues long. The PCR was carried out with 60 Vbeta primers and 13 Jbeta primers. Generated by immunoSEQ multiplex PCR, the TCRdb table keeps only in-frame clones and is missing some. The sample lists some 120,000 clones, 80% seen once, with under 3% in the top ten. The chain uses TRBV9 and TRBJ1-5; 9 bases agree with TRBD1. The clonotype originates from a man younger than 40 in good health and CMV-seronegative. Sequencing input: PBMCs. CDR3 bases: TGTGCCAGCAGCGGTGACAGGGGGTCGGCCCAGCATTTT. It codes for CASSGDRGSAQHF.